This TCR beta chain was observed in a study of blood T cell repertoires in COVID-19 (dated by TCRdb to about 2020). Regarding the study in general: The collaborator samples originated in the United States, Italy and Spain and spanned the acute and convalescent phases of COVID-19. The sample metadata nearly always contained a de-identified subject ID, COVID-19 status, age in years and sex. Where HLA class I and class II types were available, the types were taken from metadata supplied by the sample provider, not from assay-based typing. Subjects who had been exposed to COVID-19, were actively infected with it, or had recovered from it provided the deeply sampled blood TCRbeta repertoires that made up the dataset. The material from the prospective study consisted of cDNA or gDNA derived from T cells, B-cell-depleted T cells, or PBMCs. The repertoires were released in a freely available public database intended as a resource for research on the immune response to SARS-CoV-2. The samples were drawn from the first 160 participants of the ongoing ImmuneRACE study and from 950 to 1,500 subjects provided by 6 global collaborators. Summary of the overall study and its limitations: The quantity of clinical and demographic metadata differed by source and by participant and was supplied without curation.

Worth noting for this clone: It lacks a known antigen. No per-base quality is available; no much larger clone lies one base away.

TCRbeta CDR3 regions were amplified from genomic DNA using the immunoSEQ Assay, a bias-controlled multiplex PCR. In the authors' own workflow: The number of nucleated cells in each sample was estimated from the amplification of reference gene primers within the assay. To quantify the absolute abundance of each unique TCRbeta CDR3 rearrangement, sequence reads were collapsed and filtered. For each sample, productive Simpson clonality was calculated as the square root of Simpson's diversity index over productive rearrangements. The table comes from immuneACCESS by way of TCRdb, which keeps in-frame sequences with V and J called. Part of the clones is missing from these tables; in studies checked, under half for an unresolved V gene and the rest for unknown reasons. Clonal size and the V and J genes are those of that table, whereas D and trimming came from the DNA. In all, the sample holds approximately 110,000 clones, and roughly nine tenths of those were seen once. The top ten hold approximately 2% of the sample.

At one collaborating source in Seattle, patients were enrolled during active infection and were followed longitudinally through the course of disease. The collaborating institutions used their own protocols to collect whole blood in K2EDTA tubes. For TCRbeta analysis, collaborators shipped samples as frozen whole blood, isolated PBMCs, or DNA extracted from either of those sample types. Relative to germline, V is 0 bases shorter and J is 0 bases shorter, with 12 bases between their ends. The germline V gene provides CDR1 SGHTA and CDR2 FQGNSA. The CDR3 spans 16 residues, from the cysteine through the valine. This entry keeps only the CDR3 DNA: 48 bases, framed from base 1.

Source material: peripheral blood. Recombination linked TRBV7-2 to TRBJ2-7; the D gene is possibly TRBD2, with 5 bases matching. The sequence was obtained from a man between 45 and 60 years old with COVID-19, enrolled during active disease. The bases are TGTGCCAGCAGCTTAGCGGAGGCGGGCCTCTCCTACGAGCAGTACGTC. This translates into CASSLAEAGLSYEQYV.